The 28 T cell receptor beta chains reported below all come from one sample, sequenced in a study of blood T cell repertoires in COVID-19. Clones were read by immunoSEQ multiplex PCR, and TCRdb kept only the in-frame ones, dropping some. Altogether roughly 190,000 clones are present, around 76% being singletons, with the ten largest covering about 15%. The sequenced material came from PBMCs or T cells enriched from blood (not recorded which). The origin of the receptors is a woman in her forties or fifties with acute COVID-19.

In this sample, this clone turned up a few times. V gene TRBV30 combines with J gene TRBJ1-3; D remains ambiguous. CDR1 is GTSNPN and CDR2 is SVGIG in the germline V gene (reference sequence). V was shortened by 3 bases and J by 0 bases, with 9 bases between the two germline ends. This CDR3 spans 14 amino acids. The chain's CDR3 is CAWRRGSSGNTIYF. The CDR3 bases are TGTGCCTGGAGACGAGGGAGCTCTGGAAACACCATATATTTT.

The chain carries TRBV6-2 or TRBV6-3 and TRBJ2-3; tentative D call: TRBD1 (6 bases). The CDR3 is made up of 16 amino acids. CDR1 is MNHEY, CDR2 SVGEGT, per germline. Trimming left V 0 bases short and J 5 bases short, with 15 bases between. The CDR3: CASSYSPRGLEDTQYF. CDR3 sequence (DNA): TGTGCCAGCAGTTACTCTCCCAGGGGTCTCGAAGATACGCAGTATTTT.

The rearrangement uses TRBV6-5 and TRBJ1-2; maybe TRBD1 (5 bases). This CDR3 comprises 13 residues. In germline, CDR1 is MNHEY, CDR2 SVGAGI. Trimming took off 5 bases at V and 8 bases at J, with 15 bases between the two ends. The CDR3 nucleotides read TGTGCCAGCAGTCCAGGAGGGACGGCGGGCTACACCTTC. As protein: CASSPGGTAGYTF.

This clone was counted a few times. V gene TRBV28 combines with J gene TRBJ2-1, with 8 bases identical to TRBD1. Germline V gene lookup returns CDR1 MDHEN and CDR2 SYDVKM. The CDR3 is made up of 15 amino acids. J gave up 6 bases and V 4 bases, and 8 bases lay outside the gene matches. The DNA for the CDR3 is TGTGCCAGCAGTTCCAGGGGGCCAGATCTCAATGAGCAGTTCTTC. This sequence encodes CASSSRGPDLNEQFF.

The chain combines TRBV7-2 with TRBJ2-2, with D hard to call. Trimming cost V 4 bases and J 4 bases, with 7 bases left between them. CDR3 length equals 13 residues. CDR1 SGHTA and CDR2 FQGNSA come from the germline V gene. The CDR3 is CASSWAATGELFF. CDR3 sequence (DNA): TGTGCCAGCAGCTGGGCCGCCACCGGGGAGCTGTTTTTT.

CDR3 coding DNA: TGTGCCAGCAGCCTCCCACTTTCTATGTCGGGCAATCAGCCCCAGCATTTT. Translating gives CASSLPLSMSGNQPQHF. The chain uses TRBV11-3 and TRBJ1-5, with D uncertain. Germline CDR1 reads SGHNT; CDR2 reads YENEEA. The CDR3 runs 17 residues. Trimming removed 5 bases at V and 2 bases at J, with 19 bases between. The complete variable domain, with remaining parts taken from reference TRBV11-3 and TRBJ1-5, reads EAGVVQSPRYKIIEKKQPVAFWCNPISGHNTLYWYLQNLGQGPELLIRYENEEAVDDSQLPKDRFSAERLKGVDSTLKIQPAELGDSAVYLCASSLPLSMSGNQPQHFGDGTRLSIL.

The chain links TRBV6-5 to TRBJ1-2; 9 bases fit TRBD1. With 10 bases clipped from V and 2 bases from J, the junction kept 8 bases outside the gene matches. The V gene's germline CDR1 is MNHEY and CDR2 SVGAGI. CDR3 length: 14 residues. CDR3 region: CATSRGQGNYGYTF. Written as DNA, the CDR3 is TGTGCCACCTCCCGGGGACAGGGCAACTATGGCTACACCTTC.

This chain joins TRBV19 and TRBJ1-2; 7 bases fit TRBD1. Germline V gene lookup returns CDR1 LNHDA and CDR2 SQIVND (reference sequence). The CDR3 has 17 amino acids. V shed 6 bases, J shed 8 bases, and the junction held 21 bases outside the gene matches. CDR3 bases: TGTGCCAGTAGGGCCCCTAACGACAGGGTTCGCCCCGGCGGCTACACCTTC. It encodes CASRAPNDRVRPGGYTF.

This clone came up once. The chain links TRBV4-3 to TRBJ1-4; D not certain. CDR3 length equals 13 residues. V was clipped by 0 bases and J by 8 bases, with 7 bases between them. Looked up from germline, CDR1 is LGHNA and CDR2 is YSLEER. The DNA of the CDR3 is TGCGCCAGCAGCCAAGACAGAAACGAAAAACTGTTTTTT. It codes for CASSQDRNEKLFF.

The chain joins TRBV19 to TRBJ1-6; 8 bases fit TRBD1. Trimming at V came to 10 bases and at J to 1 base, leaving 3 bases not matched to a gene. The CDR3 contains 14 residues. In germline, CDR1 is LNHDA, CDR2 SQIVND (reference sequence). The CDR3 region is CATQGASYNSPLHF. In DNA form, the CDR3 reads TGTGCCACTCAGGGGGCTTCCTATAATTCACCCCTCCACTTT.

V is TRBV4-3 and J is TRBJ1-1; TRBD1 is a possible D gene (6 bases). The CDR3 runs 15 residues. Trimming removed 3 bases from V and 2 bases from J, with 13 bases in between. Per the germline V gene, CDR1 is LGHNA and CDR2 is YSLEER. The CDR3 protein is CASSQGAGRNTEAFF. The CDR3 bases are TGCGCCAGCAGCCAGGGGGCAGGCCGAAACACTGAAGCTTTCTTT.

This sequence joins TRBV7-9 and TRBJ2-3; TRBD2 matches 7 bases. There are 14 residues in the CDR3. V shed 2 bases and J 2 bases; nucleotides not matched to a gene: 1. Per germline, CDR1 SEHNR and CDR2 FQNEAQ (reference sequence). This chain's CDR3 is CASSLRGVTDTQYF. The CDR3 DNA reads as TGTGCCAGCAGCTTACGGGGGGTCACAGATACGCAGTATTTT.

The V gene is TRBV14, the J gene TRBJ2-3; the D gene is possibly TRBD2 (6 bases). Looked up from germline, CDR1 is SGHDN and CDR2 is FVKESK. The CDR3 runs 16 residues. V lost 0 bases to trimming and J lost 2 bases, with 12 bases between them. In nucleotides, the CDR3 is TGTGCCAGCAGCCAAGAGCCGGGGGTAATCACAGATACGCAGTATTTT. It translates to CASSQEPGVITDTQYF.

This chain links TRBV12-5 with TRBJ2-3; TRBD1 agrees at 9 bases. The germline gives CDR1 LGHNT, CDR2 FRNRAP. The CDR3 is made up of 17 amino acids. J was trimmed by 3 bases and V by 1 base; bases with no gene match: 8. The CDR3 bases are TGTGCTAGTGGTTTGGCCCCCGGGACAGGGCGGACAGATACGCAGTATTTT. It codes for CASGLAPGTGRTDTQYF.

This clone turned up a few times. The chain joins TRBV4-3 to TRBJ1-2, with D unclear. Trimming took off 0 bases at V and 4 bases at J, with 12 bases between the two ends. The CDR3 contains 15 residues. The germline V gene encodes CDR1 LGHNA and CDR2 YSLEER. CDR3 loop: CASSQDETGVYGYTF. The DNA of the CDR3 is TGCGCCAGCAGCCAAGATGAGACCGGAGTCTATGGCTACACCTTC.

This rearrangement joins TRBV28 to TRBJ1-2; 7 bases are shared with TRBD1. CDR1 is MDHEN, CDR2 SYDVKM, per germline. This CDR3 is 15 amino acids long. V dropped 5 bases and J dropped 5; count of bases not matched to a gene: 11. CDR3 DNA: TGTGCCAGCAGTAGACCCAGGGGGGCAAGGTATGGCTACACCTTC. It encodes CASSRPRGARYGYTF.

This chain connects TRBV6-1 to TRBJ1-5; D gene unclear. The CDR3 is made up of 12 amino acids. Germline CDR1 MNHNS, CDR2 SASEGT. V was trimmed by 7 bases and J by 1 base, leaving 5 bases between them. The CDR3: CASTGSNQPQHF. The CDR3 coding sequence is TGTGCCAGCACTGGCAGCAATCAGCCCCAGCATTTT.

The chain links TRBV9 to TRBJ1-2; a weak D match, TRBD1 (6 bases). There are 13 residues in the CDR3. Trimming removed 3 bases at V and 7 bases at J, with 13 bases between. The V gene's germline CDR1 is SGDLS and CDR2 YYNGEE. CDR3 in amino acids: CASSGGQRGGYTF. The CDR3 DNA reads TGTGCCAGCAGCGGCGGACAGAGGGGTGGCTACACCTTC.

The chain carries TRBV7-2 and TRBJ1-6; D might be TRBD1 (6 bases). V was cut by 5 bases and J by 3 bases, with 17 bases left in between. Germline V gene sequence: CDR1 SGHTA, CDR2 FQGNSA. The CDR3 extends over 17 amino acids. The CDR3 DNA reads as TGTGCCAGCAGCCAAGGGGGACCAGACATCTATAATTCACCCCTCCACTTT. Amino acid sequence: CASSQGGPDIYNSPLHF.

The genes are TRBV20-1 and TRBJ2-2; 7 nucleotides match TRBD1. Germline CDR1 and CDR2: DFQATT and SNEGSKA (reference sequence). This CDR3 comprises 14 residues. Trimming cost V 3 bases and J 6 bases; bases outside gene matches: 7. The CDR3 DNA reads as TGCAGTGCTAGTAGACAACAGGGGTCCGGGGAGCTGTTTTTT. Translated: CSASRQQGSGELFF.

The V call is TRBV27, the J call TRBJ2-7; D is perhaps TRBD2 (5 bases). The germline gives CDR1 MNHEY, CDR2 SMNVEV (reference sequence). V lost 8 bases and J lost 1, with 15 bases in between. CDR3 length: 14 amino acids. In DNA, the CDR3 is TGTGCCAGCCGGCGGGCGGTAGGGTCCTACGAGCAGTACGTC. Encoded protein: CASRRAVGSYEQYV.

In DNA, the CDR3 is TGTGCCAGCAGGAATGCTCCAGGGAAACAAGAGACCCAGTACTTC. Residues: CASRNAPGKQETQYF. The chain employs TRBV7-6 and TRBJ2-5, with a possible D match to TRBD1 (5 bases). The CDR3 runs to 15 residues. V was cut by 6 bases and J by 2 bases, with 16 bases left in between. Germline assignment: CDR1 SGHVS and CDR2 FNYEAQ.

The V and J genes are TRBV6-5 and TRBJ1-2; 9 bases agree with TRBD1. This CDR3 comprises 13 residues. With V trimmed by 4 bases and J by 3 bases, 0 bases remained unmatched. Looked up from germline, CDR1 is MNHEY and CDR2 is SVGAGI. The CDR3 sequence: CASSWTGDYGYTF. In DNA form, the CDR3 reads TGTGCCAGCAGTTGGACAGGGGACTATGGCTACACCTTC.

This chain joins TRBV30 and TRBJ1-6, with a weak D call TRBD1 (5 bases). With 2 bases removed from V and 7 bases from J, the gap between germline ends came to 9 bases. CDR3 size: 13 residues. Per germline, CDR1 GTSNPN and CDR2 SVGIG (reference sequence). CDR3 nucleotide sequence: TGTGCCTGGAGTACTACAGGAAATTCACCCCTCCACTTT. As protein: CAWSTTGNSPLHF.

The chain uses TRBV28 and TRBJ1-2; D unresolved. Trimming took off 4 bases at V and 0 bases at J, with 6 bases between the two ends. Germline loops: CDR1 MDHEN, CDR2 SYDVKM. The CDR3 runs to 13 residues. The CDR3 reads CASSSQSNYGYTF. The CDR3 DNA follows: TGTGCCAGCAGTTCCCAGTCTAACTATGGCTACACCTTC.

The chain combines TRBV3-1 (or the pseudogene TRBV3-2) with TRBJ2-1; no firm D call. The V and J ends lost 5 bases and 7 bases respectively, with 12 bases between them. The CDR3 is 13 amino acids. Germline V gene sequence: CDR1 LGHDT, CDR2 YNNKEL (reference sequence). The CDR3 DNA follows: TGTGCCAGCAGCTCTAGGTTTAGGAATGAGCAGTTCTTC. Protein: CASSSRFRNEQFF.

This chain links TRBV5-1 with TRBJ1-3, with 8 positions matching TRBD1. The germline V gene encodes CDR1 SGHRS and CDR2 YFSETQ. V lost 5 bases to trimming and J lost 4 bases; unmatched junction nucleotides: 8. This CDR3 comprises 15 residues. The CDR3 here is CASSSQGADGNTIYF. CDR3 in DNA: TGCGCCAGCAGTTCTCAGGGGGCCGACGGAAACACCATATATTTT.

The chain uses TRBV3-1 (or the pseudogene TRBV3-2) and TRBJ2-2; tentatively, D is TRBD2 (5 bases). This CDR3 is built from 15 residues. From germline, CDR1 is LGHDT and CDR2 YNNKEL (reference sequence). Deletions cut 0 bases from V and 5 bases from J, with 10 bases between. The CDR3 region is CASSQDRRKTGELFF. In DNA, the CDR3 is TGTGCCAGCAGCCAAGACAGGAGGAAGACCGGGGAGCTGTTTTTT.